This TCR beta chain is drawn from a study of Graves' ophthalmopathy and Graves' hyperthyroidism. Findings and limits, study-wide: Stable hyperthyroidism and ophthalmopathy were told apart by a 13-signature model, which achieved roughly 90% sensitivity and around 77% specificity. Thyroid clonotypes that were expanded above 0.001 frequency mostly also appeared in blood.

A word on this clonotype: No antigen is known for it.

Ophthalmopathy was moderately-to-severely active, CAS at least 3, NOSPECS at least 4, lasting under 3 months. The TCR beta CDR3 regions underwent amplification from RNA transcripts. HTBI-primed RT-PCR formed the first round, and a multiplex PCR formed the second. Each CDR3 protein is one row after TCRdb ran MiXCR on the multiplex PCR reads. The sample shows approximately 160,000 distinct CDR3 sequences, 35% to 50% of them seen only once. Sequencing was carried out using peripheral blood. The source of this sequence is a man aged 25 to 40 with Graves' ophthalmopathy.

This CDR3 reads CASSRWGGLTEAFF. As DNA, the CDR3 is TGTGCCAGCAGCCGGTGGGGCGGGTTGACTGAAGCTTTCTTT. The V gene is TRBV28, the J gene TRBJ1-1; D possibly corresponds to TRBD1 (5 bases). The CDR3 consists of 14 residues. V was pared by 6 bases and J by 5 bases, with 16 bases between. Looked up from germline, CDR1 is MDHEN and CDR2 is SYDVKM.